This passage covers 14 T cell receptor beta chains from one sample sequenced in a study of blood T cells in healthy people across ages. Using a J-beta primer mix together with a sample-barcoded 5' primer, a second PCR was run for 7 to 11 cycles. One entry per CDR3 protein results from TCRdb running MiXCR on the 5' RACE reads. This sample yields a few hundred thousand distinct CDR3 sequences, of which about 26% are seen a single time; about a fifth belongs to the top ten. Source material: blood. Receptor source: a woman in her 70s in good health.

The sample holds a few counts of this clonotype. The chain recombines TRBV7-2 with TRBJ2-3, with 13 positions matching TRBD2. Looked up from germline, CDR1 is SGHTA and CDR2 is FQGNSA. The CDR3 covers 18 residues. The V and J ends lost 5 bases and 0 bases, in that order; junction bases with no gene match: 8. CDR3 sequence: CASSKTSGGPSSTDTQYF. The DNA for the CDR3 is TGTGCCAGCAGCAAGACTAGCGGGGGGCCTTCTAGCACAGATACGCAGTATTTT.

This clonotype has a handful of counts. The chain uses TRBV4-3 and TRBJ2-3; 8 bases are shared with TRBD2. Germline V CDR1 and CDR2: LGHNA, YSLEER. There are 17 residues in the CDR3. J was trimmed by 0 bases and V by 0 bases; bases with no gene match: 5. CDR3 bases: TGCGCCAGCAGCCAAGATACAAGCGGGGGCAGCACAGATACGCAGTATTTT. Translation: CASSQDTSGGSTDTQYF.

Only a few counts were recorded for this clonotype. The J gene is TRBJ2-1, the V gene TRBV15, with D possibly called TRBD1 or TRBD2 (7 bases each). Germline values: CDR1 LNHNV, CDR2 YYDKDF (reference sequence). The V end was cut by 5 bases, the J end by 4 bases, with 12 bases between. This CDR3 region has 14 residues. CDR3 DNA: TGTGCCACCAGCGCAGGGGGGGGATACAATGAGCAGTTCTTC. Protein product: CATSAGGGYNEQFF.

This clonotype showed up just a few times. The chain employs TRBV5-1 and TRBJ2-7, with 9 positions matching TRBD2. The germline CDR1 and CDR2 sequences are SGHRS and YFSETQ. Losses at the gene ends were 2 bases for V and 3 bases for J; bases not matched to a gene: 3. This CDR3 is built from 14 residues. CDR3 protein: CASSFGTSLYEQYF. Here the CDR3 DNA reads TGCGCCAGCAGCTTTGGGACTAGCCTCTACGAGCAGTACTTC.

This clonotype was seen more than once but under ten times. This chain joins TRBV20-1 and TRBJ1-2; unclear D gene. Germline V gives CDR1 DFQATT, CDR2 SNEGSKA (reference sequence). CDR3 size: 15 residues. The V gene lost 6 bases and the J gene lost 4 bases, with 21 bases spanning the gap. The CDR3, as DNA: TGCAGTGCCGCGCCACCTACTCTTTCCTCCTATGGCTACACCTTC. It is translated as CSAAPPTLSSYGYTF.

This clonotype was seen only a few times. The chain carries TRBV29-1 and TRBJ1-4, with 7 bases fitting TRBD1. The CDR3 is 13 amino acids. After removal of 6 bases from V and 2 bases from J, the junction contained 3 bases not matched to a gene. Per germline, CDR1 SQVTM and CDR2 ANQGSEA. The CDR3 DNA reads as TGCAGCGTGAACAGGGGCACTAATGAAAAACTGTTTTTT. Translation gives CSVNRGTNEKLFF.

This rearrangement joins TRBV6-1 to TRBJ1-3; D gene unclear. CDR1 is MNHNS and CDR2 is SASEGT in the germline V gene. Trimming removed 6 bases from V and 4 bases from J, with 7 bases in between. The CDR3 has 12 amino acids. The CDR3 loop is CASRIRGNTIYF. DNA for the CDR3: TGTGCCAGCAGGATTCGGGGAAACACCATATATTTT.

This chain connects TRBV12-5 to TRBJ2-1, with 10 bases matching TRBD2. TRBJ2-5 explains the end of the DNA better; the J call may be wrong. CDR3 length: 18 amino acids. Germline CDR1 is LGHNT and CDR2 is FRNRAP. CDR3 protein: CASGPGRLAGAGKETQYF. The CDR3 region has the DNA TGTGCTAGTGGTCCCGGTCGGCTAGCGGGGGCAGGAAAGGAGACCCAGTACTTC.

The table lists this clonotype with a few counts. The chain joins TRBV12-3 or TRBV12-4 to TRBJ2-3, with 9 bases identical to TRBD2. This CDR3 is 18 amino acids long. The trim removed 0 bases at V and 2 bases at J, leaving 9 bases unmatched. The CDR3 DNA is TGTGCCAGCAGTTTAGCGCCTAGCGGGGTCTCCTCCACAGATACGCAGTATTTT. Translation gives CASSLAPSGVSSTDTQYF.

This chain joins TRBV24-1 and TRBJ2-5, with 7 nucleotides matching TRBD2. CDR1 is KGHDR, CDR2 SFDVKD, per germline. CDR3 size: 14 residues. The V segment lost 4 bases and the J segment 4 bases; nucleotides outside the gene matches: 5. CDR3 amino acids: CATSETGTIETQYF. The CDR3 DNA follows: TGTGCCACCAGTGAGACCGGGACTATAGAGACCCAGTACTTC.

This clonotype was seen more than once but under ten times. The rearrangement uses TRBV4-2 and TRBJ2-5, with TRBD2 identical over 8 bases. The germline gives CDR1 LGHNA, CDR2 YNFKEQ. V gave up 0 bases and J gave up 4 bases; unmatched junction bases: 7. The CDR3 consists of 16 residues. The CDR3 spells CASSQDTGGARETQYF. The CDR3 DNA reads TGTGCCAGCAGCCAAGACACCGGGGGGGCACGAGAGACCCAGTACTTC.

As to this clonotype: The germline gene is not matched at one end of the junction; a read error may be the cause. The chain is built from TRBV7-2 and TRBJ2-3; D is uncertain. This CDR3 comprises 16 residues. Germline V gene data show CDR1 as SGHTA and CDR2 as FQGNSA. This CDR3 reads CASSLGPASSTDTQYF. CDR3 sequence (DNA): TGTGCCAGCAGCTTAGGCCCAGCCAGTAGCACAGATACGCAGTACTTT.

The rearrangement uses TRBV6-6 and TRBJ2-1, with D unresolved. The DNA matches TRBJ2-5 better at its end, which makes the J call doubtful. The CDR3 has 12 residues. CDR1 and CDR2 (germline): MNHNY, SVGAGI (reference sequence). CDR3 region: CASSPFKETQYF. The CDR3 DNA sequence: TGTGCCAGCAGTCCTTTCAAAGAGACCCAGTACTTC.

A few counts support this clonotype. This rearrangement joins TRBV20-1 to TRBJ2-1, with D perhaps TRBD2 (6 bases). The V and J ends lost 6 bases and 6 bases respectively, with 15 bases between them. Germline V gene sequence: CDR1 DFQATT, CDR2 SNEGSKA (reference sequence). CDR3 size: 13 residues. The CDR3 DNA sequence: TGCAGTGCCCGGGGGAGTGGGTGCAATGAGCAGTTCTTC. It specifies CSARGSGCNEQFF.